This TCR beta chain was sequenced for a study of blood T cell repertoires in COVID-19. Looking at the study overall: The samples span acute and convalescent COVID-19 from the United States, Italy and Spain. The analysed material was cDNA or gDNA that came from T cells, B-cell-depleted T cells, or PBMCs.

The germline V gene encodes CDR1 MDHEN and CDR2 SYDVKM. This CDR3 region has 16 residues. As originally analysed: Counts of nucleated cells, estimated from reference gene primer amplification, were obtained. TCRdb keeps only in-frame clones here, not all; method: immunoSEQ multiplex PCR. That table furnishes V, J and clone size, whereas the DNA furnished D and trimming. Here the sample spans roughly 330,000 clones, around 88% being singletons. This clone appeared a few times. The junction departs from germline at one end; a sequencing error may be responsible. Input material: peripheral blood. The chain recombines TRBV28 with TRBJ2-1; TRBD1 might be the D (6 bases). This TCR came from a woman aged 50 to 60 with acute or convalescent COVID-19. CDR3 DNA: TGTGCCAGCAGTGAATCGACAGGCTCCTCCTCCAATGAGCAGTTCTTC. Its translation: CASSESTGSSSNEQFF.